The sample holds many counts of the clone carrying this T cell receptor beta chain. TCRdb redid the calling of the 5' RACE reads with MiXCR, one entry per CDR3 protein. The sample yields tens of thousands of distinct CDR3 sequences, under 15% seen once. The record originates from a study of neurological immune-mediated disorders. This CDR3 has 15 residues. Per germline, CDR1 SGHTA and CDR2 FQGNSA. Trimming removed 3 bases at V and 5 bases at J, with 16 bases between. The time point is: longitudinal time-point 2. The sample consisted of PBMCs. The V call is TRBV7-2, the J call TRBJ2-5; possibly TRBD1 for D (6 bases). The receptor comes from a female donor with HTLV-1-associated myelopathy (HAM/TSP). The CDR3 DNA is TGTGCCAGCAGCTTGCGGACAGCCCCGAGGGAGACCCAGTACTTC. It yields the protein CASSLRTAPRETQYF.